Following are 21 T cell receptor beta chains from one sample sequenced in a study of blood T cell repertoires in COVID-19. Measured with immunoSEQ multiplex PCR; TCRdb has only the in-frame clones, and not every one. The sample has about 360,000 clones; approximately 87% are singletons. Sequencing used PBMCs or T cells enriched from blood (not recorded which). These receptors were obtained from a man between 35 and 55 years old in a cohort exposed to, infected with or recovered from COVID-19 (not recorded which).

This chain joins TRBV2 and TRBJ2-1; 13 bases match TRBD2. CDR3 length: 16 residues. Germline values: CDR1 SNHLY, CDR2 FYNNEI. V lost 5 bases and J lost 5; bases outside the gene matches: 6. CDR3 region: CASSHRTSGGNNEQFF. The CDR3 DNA reads TGTGCCAGCAGTCATAGGACTAGCGGGGGAAACAATGAGCAGTTCTTC.

This sequence joins TRBV5-1 and TRBJ2-1, with 11 bases aligning to TRBD1. Germline CDR1 and CDR2: SGHRS and YFSETQ. This CDR3 region has 16 residues. V dropped 3 bases and J dropped 0; count of bases not matched to a gene: 2. The CDR3 DNA reads TGCGCCAGCAGCTCGGGGACAGGGGGCTCCTACAATGAGCAGTTCTTC. Translated, it gives CASSSGTGGSYNEQFF.

The genes are TRBV19 and TRBJ1-1, with D hard to call. V was shortened by 8 bases and J by 5 bases, with 6 bases between the two germline ends. This CDR3 has 10 residues. In germline, CDR1 is LNHDA, CDR2 SQIVND (reference sequence). CDR3: CASEGTEAFF. CDR3 DNA sequence: TGTGCCAGTGAGGGAACTGAAGCTTTCTTT.

The chain has TRBV28 and TRBJ1-1; D ambiguous. Germline CDR1 and CDR2: MDHEN and SYDVKM. The CDR3 runs 16 residues. V was shortened by 3 bases and J by 6 bases, with 20 bases between the two germline ends. The DNA of the CDR3 is TGTGCCAGCAGTTTCCCCGTCGAGGGAGGAGTCGCTGAAGCTTTCTTT. This sequence encodes CASSFPVEGGVAEAFF.

The rearrangement joins TRBV18 to TRBJ2-1; TRBD1 is a possible D gene (6 bases). There are 16 residues in the CDR3. Germline assignment: CDR1 KGHSH and CDR2 LQKENI. V lost 1 base, J lost 4 bases, and 14 bases lay in between. CDR3 bases: TGTGCCAGCTCACCACGTTTGAAAGGGGGATACAATGAGCAGTTCTTC. Translated, it gives CASSPRLKGGYNEQFF.

The rearrangement uses TRBV6-5 and TRBJ1-2; a possible D gene is TRBD1 (6 bases). The germline V and J ends were trimmed by 0 bases and 6 bases, with 17 bases remaining between them. From germline, CDR1 is MNHEY and CDR2 SVGAGI. The CDR3 totals 16 residues. CDR3: CASSYSTPRGRDGYTF. The CDR3 region has the DNA TGTGCCAGCAGTTACTCGACCCCCAGGGGCAGAGATGGCTACACCTTC.

This clone was recorded only once. CDR3 coding DNA: TGTGCCAGCAGCCCAGAGTGGGGGGAAAACTATGGCTACACCTTC. Translating gives CASSPEWGENYGYTF. The chain joins TRBV9 to TRBJ1-2, with a possible D match to TRBD1 (5 bases). Trimming removed 4 bases from V and 2 bases from J, with 15 bases in between. Per the germline V gene, CDR1 is SGDLS and CDR2 is YYNGEE. CDR3 size: 15 residues.

The genes are TRBV6-5 and TRBJ2-7; 8 bases agree with TRBD2. This CDR3 comprises 15 residues. J gave up 0 bases and V 6 bases, and 7 bases lay outside the gene matches. Germline V CDR1 and CDR2: MNHEY, SVGAGI. Written as DNA, the CDR3 is TGTGCCAGCAGCTCGCCCGGGACTAGCTCCTACGAGCAGTACTTC. Translated: CASSSPGTSSYEQYF.

The J gene is TRBJ2-2, the V gene TRBV28; D call uncertain. CDR1 is MDHEN and CDR2 is SYDVKM in the germline V gene. This CDR3 has 15 amino acids. V was clipped by 7 bases and J by 5 bases, with 17 bases between them. CDR3 amino acids: CASIRGTPGTGELFF. The DNA for the CDR3 is TGTGCCAGCATTCGTGGCACCCCGGGTACCGGGGAGCTGTTTTTT.

The J gene is TRBJ1-6, the V gene TRBV6-5; TRBD1 might be the D (5 bases). CDR3 length: 16 amino acids. CDR1 is MNHEY, CDR2 SVGAGI, per germline. The germline V and J ends were trimmed by 0 bases and 10 bases, with 16 bases remaining between them. As DNA, the CDR3 is TGTGCCAGCAGTTACTCGTCCCCGGGGGTAGGGTCACCCCTCCACTTT. This codes for CASSYSSPGVGSPLHF.

In nucleotides, the CDR3 is TGTGCCAGCAGCTTGGGGGGGAACACTGAAGCTTTCTTT. It translates to CASSLGGNTEAFF. The chain combines TRBV11-2 with TRBJ1-1, with TRBD1 as a possible D gene (5 bases). The V gene's germline CDR1 is SGHAT and CDR2 FQNNGV. The CDR3 contains 13 residues. With 3 bases removed from V and 1 base from J, the gap between germline ends came to 6 bases. The whole variable domain, filled in from reference TRBV11-2 and TRBJ1-1, reads EAGVAQSPRYKIIEKRQSVAFWCNPISGHATLYWYQQILGQGPKLLIQFQNNGVVDDSQLPKDRFSAERLKGVDSTLKIQPAKLEDSAVYLCASSLGGNTEAFFGQGTRLTVV.

The J gene is TRBJ2-7, the V gene TRBV12-5, with TRBD1 matching 9 bases. Germline-derived CDR1 and CDR2 are LGHNT and FRNRAP. Trimming took 2 bases from V and 7 from J; bases not matched to a gene: 9. This CDR3 spans 15 amino acids. The CDR3 loop reads CASGLYGTGYIEQYF. In DNA form, the CDR3 reads TGTGCTAGTGGTTTGTACGGGACAGGGTATATTGAGCAGTACTTC.

This clone was counted a single time. The V and J genes are TRBV19 and TRBJ2-1, with TRBD1 identical over 8 bases. The CDR3 runs 14 residues. Germline CDR1 is LNHDA and CDR2 is SQIVND (reference sequence). V gave up 3 bases and J gave up 9 bases; unmatched junction bases: 7. Here the CDR3 reads CASSMTGVSREQFF. CDR3 nucleotide sequence: TGTGCCAGTAGTATGACAGGGGTTAGCCGTGAGCAGTTCTTC.

V gene TRBV3-1 (or the pseudogene TRBV3-2) combines with J gene TRBJ2-1; unclear D gene. With 0 bases removed from V and 9 bases from J, the gap between germline ends came to 9 bases. This CDR3 has 13 residues. CDR1 is LGHDT, CDR2 YNNKEL, per germline (reference sequence). CDR3 sequence reads: CASSQDTRGEQFF. As DNA, the CDR3 is TGTGCCAGCAGCCAAGATACCCGAGGTGAGCAGTTCTTC.

The chain's CDR3 is CASSASGTVYEQYF. DNA of the CDR3: TGTGCCAGTAGTGCCTCCGGGACAGTCTACGAGCAGTACTTC. The rearrangement joins TRBV19 to TRBJ2-7; 7 bases agree with TRBD1. J gave up 3 bases and V 5 bases, and 7 bases lay outside the gene matches. Germline V gene data show CDR1 as LNHDA and CDR2 as SQIVND (reference sequence). The length of the CDR3 is 14 residues.

The rearrangement uses TRBV7-9 and TRBJ1-4; 10 bases are a match to TRBD1. From germline, CDR1 is SEHNR and CDR2 FQNEAQ (reference sequence). CDR3 length: 16 amino acids. The V segment lost 2 bases and the J segment 5 bases; nucleotides outside the gene matches: 5. The CDR3 reads CASSLSRTGGNEKLFF. The CDR3 DNA sequence: TGTGCCAGCAGCTTATCCCGGACAGGGGGGAATGAAAAACTGTTTTTT. Looking up the rest from reference TRBV7-9 and TRBJ1-4 gives the full variable domain: DTGVSQNPRHKITKRGQNVTFRCDPISEHNRLYWYRQTLGQGPEFLTYFQNEAQLEKSRLLSDRFSAERPKGSFSTLEIQRTEQGDSAMYLCASSLSRTGGNEKLFFGSGTQLSVL.

The chain is built from TRBV27 and TRBJ2-6, with 8 nucleotides matching TRBD1. Germline values: CDR1 MNHEY, CDR2 SMNVEV (reference sequence). V dropped 7 bases and J dropped 0; count of bases not matched to a gene: 11. The CDR3 loop spans 18 amino acids. The DNA for the CDR3 is TGTGCCAGCAAGCCCCTCCGGGACAGGTCCTCTGGGGCCAACGTCCTGACTTTC. It translates to CASKPLRDRSSGANVLTF.

The J gene is TRBJ1-4, the V gene TRBV5-5, with 9 bases that match TRBD1. The CDR3 is 14 residues long. J lost 7 bases, V lost 4 bases, and 5 bases had no gene match. CDR1 is SGHKS and CDR2 is YYEKEE in the germline V gene (reference sequence). The CDR3: CASSMTGGAEKLFF. DNA for the CDR3: TGTGCCAGCAGCATGACAGGGGGGGCTGAAAAACTGTTTTTT. Full variable domain (missing parts from reference TRBV5-5 and TRBJ1-4): DAGVTQSPTHLIKTRGQQVTLRCSPISGHKSVSWYQQVLGQGPQFIFQYYEKEERGRGNFPDRFSARQFPNYSSELNVNALLLGDSALYLCASSMTGGAEKLFFGSGTQLSVL.

The V gene is TRBV28, the J gene TRBJ2-7; 9 nucleotides agree with TRBD1. V was clipped by 2 bases and J by 6 bases; unmatched bases: 11. Germline CDR1 MDHEN, CDR2 SYDVKM. The CDR3 loop spans 16 amino acids. The CDR3 nucleotides are TGTGCCAGCAGTTTAATGGTGGGACAGGGAGGTGGCGAGCAGTACTTC. Amino acid sequence: CASSLMVGQGGGEQYF.

The genes are TRBV27 and TRBJ2-7, with 10 bases that match TRBD2. This CDR3 is built from 20 residues. The trim removed 4 bases at V and 6 bases at J, leaving 24 bases unmatched. Looked up from germline, CDR1 is MNHEY and CDR2 is SMNVEV (reference sequence). The CDR3 reads CASSSPLVLAGTRGRVEQYF. The CDR3 nucleotides are TGTGCCAGCAGTTCGCCTCTGGTACTAGCGGGAACACGGGGGAGGGTCGAGCAGTACTTC.

The chain carries TRBV3-1 (or the pseudogene TRBV3-2) and TRBJ1-3, with D maybe TRBD1 (5 bases). CDR3 length: 16 residues. V lost 4 bases, J lost 4 bases, and 17 bases lay in between. Germline lookup yields CDR1 LGHDT and CDR2 YNNKEL (reference sequence). DNA for the CDR3: TGTGCCAGCAGCCTCAGCGGGCCAGGGCCAGGAAACACCATATATTTT. Its protein product is CASSLSGPGPGNTIYF.